This T cell receptor beta chain was sequenced during a study of radiation and T cells in renal cell carcinoma. CDR3 length: 10 residues. In germline, CDR1 is DFQATT, CDR2 SNEGSKA (reference sequence). Trimming cost V 6 bases and J 8 bases, with 8 bases left between them. The method was immunoSEQ multiplex PCR; TCRdb's version includes in-frame clones alone and lacks a portion of them. In the table there are some 78,000 clones, nearly 90% of which are singletons. Time point indicated: blood 4 weeks post-SBRT, at nephrectomy. Treatment reported: 15 Gy SBRT to primary tumor, nephrectomy 4 weeks later. Study-wide results and limits: In blood, top tumor clones expanded by 2 weeks, shrinking by 4. Baseline intratumoral clonotype presence is unknown without pretreatment biopsies.

For this clone: What it binds is unknown.

The source was blood, collected from a patient whose treatment included radiotherapy and nephrectomy. The rearrangement uses TRBV20-1 and TRBJ2-4; D remains unclear. This TCR was sampled from a woman in her sixties or seventies with renal cell carcinoma. The DNA of the CDR3 is TGCAGTGCCAGCCGGGACATTCAGTACTTC. It translates to CSASRDIQYF.